The 10 T cell receptor beta chains below all came from one sample that was sequenced in a study of high-grade serous ovarian cancer treatment subgroups. Data came from immunoSEQ multiplex PCR; TCRdb stores just in-frame clones and leaves some out. The repertoire holds more than 10,000 clones, with 68% as singletons. Tumor tissue was taken before any definitive surgery or chemotherapy was given. Sequencing input: tumor tissue. The receptors shown here come from a human donor with high-grade serous ovarian cancer.

J is TRBJ2-2 and V is TRBV7-9, with D maybe TRBD1 (6 bases). The CDR3 runs 15 residues. The germline V gene has CDR1 SEHNR and CDR2 FQNEAQ (reference sequence). Trimming pared 5 bases from V and 3 bases from J, leaving 13 bases between. CDR3 in amino acids: CASSLPGHDTGELFF. The CDR3 DNA follows: TGTGCCAGCAGCCTGCCGGGACACGACACCGGGGAGCTGTTTTTT.

CDR3 nucleotides: TGTGCCAGCAGTTACGGTTTGGGGAGCAATCAGCCCCAGCATTTT. Residues: CASSYGLGSNQPQHF. This sequence joins TRBV6-5 and TRBJ1-5; D gene unclear. The CDR3 is made up of 15 amino acids. The V end was cut by 2 bases, the J end by 1 base, with 9 bases between. Germline V gene sequence: CDR1 MNHEY, CDR2 SVGAGI.

CDR3 sequence reads: CASRNTEAFF. As DNA, the CDR3 is TGTGCCAGTAGAAACACTGAAGCTTTCTTT. The V gene is TRBV25-1, the J gene TRBJ1-1; D uncertain. The CDR3 is made up of 10 amino acids. Trimming cost V 9 bases and J 2 bases, with 4 bases left between them. Germline-derived CDR1 and CDR2 are MGHDK and SYGVNS.

By share, this clone ranks as medium-sized. The V and J genes are TRBV19 and TRBJ2-1; possibly TRBD1 or TRBD2 for D (6 bases each). Germline V CDR1 and CDR2: LNHDA, SQIVND (reference sequence). The CDR3 has 13 residues. V was cut by 5 bases and J by 7 bases, with 12 bases left in between. The CDR3 sequence: CASSFRGGNEQFF. In DNA form, the CDR3 reads TGTGCCAGTAGTTTCCGAGGGGGGAATGAGCAGTTCTTC. The variable domain in full, completed from reference TRBV19 and TRBJ2-1, reads DGGITQSPKYLFRKEGQNVTLSCEQNLNHDAMYWYRQDPGQGLRLIYYSQIVNDFQKGDIAEGYSVSREKKESFPLTVTSAQKNPTAFYLCASSFRGGNEQFFGPGTRLTVL.

By share, this clone counts as medium-sized (0.01 to 0.1%). The chain is built from TRBV21-1 and TRBJ1-3. TRBV21-1 is deemed a pseudogene. The CDR3 sequence is 13 residues long. The CDR3 bases are TGTGCCAGCAGCCGTCTCTCTGGAAACACCATATATTTT. Its translation: CASSRLSGNTIYF.

The CDR3 DNA is TGCAGCGTTGAAGATCGCGGGACTAGCGGGAGAAGGGCCAATGAGCAGTTCTTC. Residues: CSVEDRGTSGRRANEQFF. The chain is built from TRBV29-1 and TRBJ2-1, with 14 bases identical to TRBD2. Germline values: CDR1 SQVTM, CDR2 ANQGSEA. The V and J ends lost 0 bases and 6 bases, in that order; junction bases with no gene match: 10. The CDR3 loop spans 18 amino acids.

The rearrangement links TRBV9 to TRBJ2-1; either TRBD1 or TRBD2 may supply D (5 bases each). The CDR3 runs 12 residues. Trimming stripped 4 bases from V and 13 bases from J, with 15 bases between. Germline V gene lookup returns CDR1 SGDLS and CDR2 YYNGEE. CDR3 nucleotide sequence: TGTGCCAGCAGCCCCTCGGGACGCAATCAGTTCTTC. The encoded protein is CASSPSGRNQFF.

The V call is TRBV5-4, the J call TRBJ2-5; tentatively, D is TRBD1 (5 bases). The CDR3 contains 14 residues. Germline loops: CDR1 SGHNT, CDR2 YYREEE (reference sequence). Trimming took 1 base from V and 5 from J, leaving 12 bases between them. The CDR3, as DNA: TGTGCCAGCAGCTTGCAAGGGGCAGGGGAGACCCAGTACTTC. Its translation is CASSLQGAGETQYF. Full variable domain (outside the CDR3, taken from reference TRBV5-4 and TRBJ2-5): ETGVTQSPTHLIKTRGQQVTLRCSSQSGHNTVSWYQQALGQGPQFIFQYYREEENGRGNFPPRFSGLQFPNYSSELNVNALELDDSALYLCASSLQGAGETQYFGPGTRLLVL.

This chain uses TRBV19 with TRBJ2-2, with TRBD1 identical over 8 bases. J gave up 4 bases and V 3 bases, and 10 bases lay outside the gene matches. Looked up from germline, CDR1 is LNHDA and CDR2 is SQIVND (reference sequence). The CDR3 extends over 17 amino acids. The CDR3 here is CASSIVGQGASTGELFF. CDR3 nucleotide sequence: TGTGCCAGTAGTATCGTCGGGCAGGGGGCAAGCACCGGGGAGCTGTTTTTT. Using reference TRBV19 and TRBJ2-2 for the parts outside the CDR3, the full variable domain is DGGITQSPKYLFRKEGQNVTLSCEQNLNHDAMYWYRQDPGQGLRLIYYSQIVNDFQKGDIAEGYSVSREKKESFPLTVTSAQKNPTAFYLCASSIVGQGASTGELFFGEGSRLTVL.

The rearrangement links TRBV2 to TRBJ1-2; tentatively, D is TRBD1 (5 bases). Germline V CDR1 and CDR2: SNHLY, FYNNEI. Trimming stripped 8 bases from V and 5 bases from J, with 15 bases between. The CDR3 extends over 13 amino acids. CDR3 protein: CASLTGGKYGYTF. The CDR3 coding sequence is TGTGCCAGCTTAACAGGTGGGAAGTATGGCTACACCTTC.